Following are 30 T cell receptor beta chains from one sample sequenced in a study of blood T cell repertoires in COVID-19. Assay: immunoSEQ multiplex PCR; the TCRdb copy retains only in-frame clones and omits some. The sample carries 140,000 to 150,000 clones, 85% to 90% recorded once. Sequencing input: peripheral blood. Receptors were obtained from a man at least 80 years old with acute or convalescent COVID-19.

This clone was found once. The chain employs TRBV9 and TRBJ2-5; 10 nucleotides align to TRBD2. V lost 2 bases, J lost 4 bases, and 5 bases stayed unmatched. Germline CDR1 SGDLS, CDR2 YYNGEE. The CDR3 extends over 15 amino acids. The CDR3 here is CASSVLLAGRETQYF. CDR3 sequence (DNA): TGTGCCAGCAGCGTCCTACTAGCGGGGAGAGAGACCCAGTACTTC.

V gene TRBV7-9 combines with J gene TRBJ2-1; possibly TRBD1 for D (5 bases). There are 17 residues in the CDR3. Trimming shortened V by 2 bases and J by 3 bases, and 17 bases separated the two germline ends. The V gene's germline CDR1 is SEHNR and CDR2 FQNEAQ (reference sequence). CDR3 sequence (DNA): TGTGCCAGCAGCTTACCCCGGACAAGTACTAACTACAATGAGCAGTTCTTC. It is translated as CASSLPRTSTNYNEQFF.

This chain uses TRBV7-2 with TRBJ1-2, with D maybe TRBD1 (5 bases). Germline V lookup: CDR1 SGHTA, CDR2 FQGNSA. V lost 5 bases, J lost 4 bases, and 14 bases lay in between. The CDR3 contains 14 residues. The DNA for the CDR3 is TGTGCCAGCAGCCCAATGACAGCTAGCTATGGCTACACCTTC. Its protein product is CASSPMTASYGYTF.

The chain uses TRBV5-1 and TRBJ1-2; 9 bases agree with TRBD1. V lost 2 bases and J lost 7; bases outside the gene matches: 9. CDR3 length: 15 amino acids. CDR1 is SGHRS and CDR2 is YFSETQ in the germline V gene. CDR3 DNA sequence: TGCGCCAGCAGCTTTTGGACAGGGGAGTCGAGTGGCTACACCTTC. Its translation is CASSFWTGESSGYTF.

V usage is TRBV7-2 and J usage is TRBJ2-2; no definite D call. The V gene lost 1 base and the J gene lost 6 bases, with 6 bases spanning the gap. The CDR3 runs 13 residues. The germline V gene has CDR1 SGHTA and CDR2 FQGNSA. CDR3 region: CASSLDNPGELFF. The DNA for the CDR3 is TGTGCCAGCAGCTTAGACAATCCCGGGGAGCTGTTTTTT.

The genes are TRBV19 and TRBJ2-7; 7 positions match TRBD1. Trimming removed 2 bases from V and 4 bases from J; junction bases left unmatched: 8. The length of the CDR3 is 15 residues. Germline V gives CDR1 LNHDA, CDR2 SQIVND (reference sequence). Here the CDR3 DNA reads TGTGCCAGTAGTATAAATAGGGGGCATCTATACGAGCAGTACTTC. This gives the protein CASSINRGHLYEQYF.

The rearrangement joins TRBV2 to TRBJ1-5; tentative D call: TRBD1 (6 bases). V lost 4 bases to trimming and J lost 7 bases, with 14 bases between them. The CDR3 loop spans 14 amino acids. The germline CDR1 and CDR2 sequences are SNHLY and FYNNEI. CDR3 amino acids: CASSVQGSHQPQHF. CDR3 in DNA: TGTGCCAGCAGTGTACAGGGAAGCCACCAGCCCCAGCATTTT.

The genes are TRBV2 and TRBJ2-2; TRBD1 might be the D (5 bases). The CDR3 sequence is 14 residues long. Trimming removed 6 bases at V and 6 bases at J, with 14 bases between. CDR1 is SNHLY and CDR2 is FYNNEI in the germline V gene. The CDR3 nucleotides are TGTGCCAGCAGACAGGATCTGGGCCCCGGGGAGCTGTTTTTT. It is translated as CASRQDLGPGELFF.

The chain recombines TRBV2 with TRBJ2-1, with TRBD2 matching 8 bases. Germline values: CDR1 SNHLY, CDR2 FYNNEI. This CDR3 region has 14 residues. V shed 7 bases, J shed 4 bases, and the junction held 6 bases outside the gene matches. DNA for the CDR3: TGTGCCAGCACCGGGACTAGGTCGTACAATGAGCAGTTCTTC. This encodes CASTGTRSYNEQFF.

V gene TRBV4-1 combines with J gene TRBJ2-3, with D uncertain. This CDR3 has 14 residues. Germline V lookup: CDR1 MGHRA, CDR2 YSYEKL. V gave up 1 base and J gave up 5 bases, with 10 bases separating them. The CDR3 loop reads CASSQVPMQDTQYF. The CDR3 DNA reads TGCGCCAGCAGCCAAGTTCCTATGCAAGATACGCAGTATTTT.

The V gene is TRBV6-4, the J gene TRBJ1-6; D gene uncertain. Trimming stripped 0 bases from V and 6 bases from J, with 9 bases between. The V gene's germline CDR1 is MRHNA and CDR2 SNTAGT. The CDR3 sequence is 15 residues long. CDR3 protein: CASSDSSGFNSPLHF. The CDR3 nucleotides are TGTGCCAGCAGTGACTCTTCAGGCTTTAATTCACCCCTCCACTTT.

The V gene is TRBV2, the J gene TRBJ2-2; 11 bases map to TRBD1. V trimming: 6 bases; J trimming: 2 bases; junction bases outside the gene matches: 11. CDR3 length equals 18 residues. Germline V lookup: CDR1 SNHLY, CDR2 FYNNEI. Here the CDR3 reads CASRESGTGGINTGELFF. The CDR3 bases are TGTGCCAGCAGAGAATCCGGGACAGGGGGTATCAACACCGGGGAGCTGTTTTTT.

Worth noting for this clone: Other DNA variants within this sample encode the same CDR3. The V gene is TRBV19, the J gene TRBJ2-2, with TRBD2 as a possible D gene (5 bases). V dropped 3 bases and J dropped 7 bases, with 9 bases sitting between them. From germline, CDR1 is LNHDA and CDR2 SQIVND (reference sequence). The CDR3 is 13 amino acids. CDR3 coding DNA: TGTGCCAGTAGTATCCTCGGACTCGGGGAGCTGTTTTTT. This sequence encodes CASSILGLGELFF.

The sample holds one count of this clone. The CDR3, as DNA: TGTGCCAGCTTTAGACAGGACTCGACTTTCTATGGCTACACCTTC. As protein: CASFRQDSTFYGYTF. The V gene is TRBV18, the J gene TRBJ1-2; perhaps TRBD1 as D (6 bases). The CDR3 sequence is 15 residues long. Trimming cost V 7 bases and J 4 bases, with 19 bases left between them. Germline V gene sequence: CDR1 KGHSH, CDR2 LQKENI. Variable domain in full (rest from reference TRBV18 and TRBJ1-2): NAGVMQNPRHLVRRRGQEARLRCSPMKGHSHVYWYRQLPEEGLKFMVYLQKENIIDESGMPKERFSAEFPKEGPSILRIQQVVRGDSAAYFCASFRQDSTFYGYTFGSGTRLTVV.

The chain combines TRBV10-1 with TRBJ1-6; the match to TRBD1 covers 7 bases. This CDR3 is built from 14 residues. V shed 4 bases, J shed 8 bases, and the junction held 5 bases outside the gene matches. In germline, CDR1 is WNHNN, CDR2 SYGVQD (reference sequence). The CDR3 is CASSVDRFYSPLHF. The CDR3, as DNA: TGCGCCAGCAGTGTGGACAGGTTCTATTCACCCCTCCACTTT.

The V and J genes are TRBV19 and TRBJ1-1; possible D gene TRBD1, 6 bases. V was shortened by 7 bases and J by 5 bases, with 17 bases between the two germline ends. The CDR3 runs 14 residues. Germline lookup yields CDR1 LNHDA and CDR2 SQIVND (reference sequence). In DNA, the CDR3 is TGTGCCAGTATCGTGAGGGGGGGAGGTACTGAAGCTTTCTTT. It codes for CASIVRGGGTEAFF.

This clone has only a few counts. This sequence joins TRBV7-9 and TRBJ2-6; 9 bases agree with TRBD1. The germline V gene has CDR1 SEHNR and CDR2 FQNEAQ (reference sequence). Trimming cost V 5 bases and J 3 bases; bases outside gene matches: 5. The CDR3 sequence is 16 residues long. The DNA of the CDR3 is TGTGCCAGCAGCGAGCGACAGGGGGTTGGGGCCAACGTCCTGACTTTC. Amino acid sequence: CASSERQGVGANVLTF.

This clone appeared once. This chain links TRBV27 with TRBJ2-7; D perhaps matches TRBD1 (5 bases). This CDR3 spans 14 amino acids. The ends were cut back, 5 bases at V and 0 bases at J, with 11 bases in the middle. Germline lookup yields CDR1 MNHEY and CDR2 SMNVEV (reference sequence). The CDR3, as DNA: TGTGCCAGCAGTCCCCGGACACACTCCTACGAGCAGTACTTC. Amino acid sequence: CASSPRTHSYEQYF.

V usage is TRBV5-1 and J usage is TRBJ2-4; TRBD1 aligns across 7 bases. The CDR3 length is 17 residues. V shed 4 bases and J 1 base; nucleotides not matched to a gene: 11. Looked up from germline, CDR1 is SGHRS and CDR2 is YFSETQ. The CDR3 nucleotides read TGCGCCAGCAGCCTTAACTCGACAGGGATGGCCAAAAACATTCAGTACTTC. Its translation: CASSLNSTGMAKNIQYF.

The rearrangement uses TRBV29-1 and TRBJ1-1; 9 nucleotides match TRBD1. The CDR3 loop spans 12 amino acids. The V gene's germline CDR1 is SQVTM and CDR2 ANQGSEA. The junction had 6 bases not matched to a gene; V was cut back by 6 bases and J by 7 bases. The CDR3 here is CSVFRDRVEAFF. CDR3 DNA sequence: TGCAGCGTCTTCCGGGACAGGGTTGAAGCTTTCTTT.

V usage is TRBV12-5 and J usage is TRBJ2-1, with 7 bases aligning to TRBD1. V gave up 6 bases and J gave up 9 bases; unmatched junction bases: 2. The germline CDR1 and CDR2 sequences are LGHNT and FRNRAP. This CDR3 region has 11 residues. CDR3: CASGTGAEQFF. The CDR3 nucleotides are TGTGCTAGTGGAACAGGGGCTGAGCAGTTCTTC.

This chain links TRBV10-3 with TRBJ1-3; D ambiguous. With 3 bases removed from V and 0 bases from J, the gap between germline ends came to 12 bases. CDR1 is ENHRY and CDR2 is SYGVKD in the germline V gene. This CDR3 contains 16 residues. The CDR3 loop is CAISEGRALSGNTIYF. CDR3 DNA sequence: TGTGCCATCAGTGAAGGGCGGGCCCTCTCTGGAAACACCATATATTTT.

This clone has only a few counts. This rearrangement joins TRBV19 to TRBJ2-2; D is possibly TRBD2 (6 bases). This CDR3 contains 19 residues. Deletions cut 1 base from V and 4 bases from J, with 22 bases between. The germline V gene encodes CDR1 LNHDA and CDR2 SQIVND (reference sequence). The CDR3 bases are TGTGCCAGTAGTATAGTTGGGAGACGACTAGTCGACCTCACCGGGGAGCTGTTTTTT. As protein: CASSIVGRRLVDLTGELFF.

The rearrangement joins TRBV28 to TRBJ1-6, with TRBD1 matching 10 bases. Germline CDR1 MDHEN, CDR2 SYDVKM. This CDR3 contains 15 residues. With 4 bases clipped from V and 6 bases from J, the junction kept 3 bases outside the gene matches. In DNA, the CDR3 is TGTGCCAGCAGTTGGGGGACAGGGGTTAATTCACCCCTCCACTTT. Translated: CASSWGTGVNSPLHF.

This clone came up once. This chain links TRBV29-1 with TRBJ2-7; weak D call: TRBD1 (6 bases). Germline V lookup: CDR1 SQVTM, CDR2 ANQGSEA. This CDR3 spans 14 amino acids. V lost 0 bases, J lost 3 bases, and 12 bases lay in between. The DNA of the CDR3 is TGCAGCGTTGAAGATAGTAAACAGGGCTACGAGCAGTACTTC. As protein: CSVEDSKQGYEQYF.

The chain joins TRBV7-2 to TRBJ1-3; a possible D gene is TRBD1 (5 bases). From germline, CDR1 is SGHTA and CDR2 FQGNSA. V was clipped by 0 bases and J by 2 bases, with 14 bases between them. The CDR3 totals 17 residues. The CDR3 loop is CASSLAVGQGAGNTIYF. CDR3 DNA: TGTGCCAGCAGCTTAGCGGTAGGGCAGGGCGCTGGAAACACCATATATTTT.

This chain connects TRBV4-1 to TRBJ1-6; 8 bases agree with TRBD1. Germline V gives CDR1 MGHRA, CDR2 YSYEKL. This CDR3 is 14 amino acids long. The V and J ends lost 2 bases and 8 bases, in that order; junction bases with no gene match: 2. In DNA form, the CDR3 reads TGCGCCAGCAGCCAACAGGGGGCTGATTCACCCCTCCACTTT. Translation gives CASSQQGADSPLHF.

V is TRBV2 and J is TRBJ1-1; D gene unclear. CDR3 length: 13 residues. Trimming left V 6 bases short and J 0 bases short, with 8 bases between. Per germline, CDR1 SNHLY and CDR2 FYNNEI. CDR3 sequence reads: CASRGEMNTEAFF. CDR3 sequence (DNA): TGTGCCAGCAGGGGAGAGATGAACACTGAAGCTTTCTTT. Combining the CDR3 with reference TRBV2 and TRBJ1-1 gives the whole variable domain EPEVTQTPSHQVTQMGQEVILRCVPISNHLYFYWYRQILGQKVEFLVSFYNNEISEKSEIFDDQFSVERPDGSNFTLKIRSTKLEDSAMYFCASRGEMNTEAFFGQGTRLTVV.

The chain couples TRBV20-1 to TRBJ2-7; tentative D call: TRBD2 (6 bases). This CDR3 comprises 11 residues. Germline CDR1 reads DFQATT; CDR2 reads SNEGSKA (reference sequence). V lost 3 bases and J 6 bases, leaving 9 bases between the germline ends. As DNA, the CDR3 is TGCAGTGCTAGCGGGGGTCTCGAGCAGTACTTC. The encoded protein is CSASGGLEQYF.

V is TRBV23-1 and J is TRBJ2-5; TRBD1 agrees at 8 bases. TRBV23-1 is reported as an ORF; its role is uncertain. This CDR3 comprises 14 residues. Unmatched junction bases numbered 9, after V lost 7 bases and J lost 5 bases. The CDR3 spells CASTRTGRRETQYF. DNA for the CDR3: TGCGCCAGCACCCGGACAGGGAGGCGTGAGACCCAGTACTTC.